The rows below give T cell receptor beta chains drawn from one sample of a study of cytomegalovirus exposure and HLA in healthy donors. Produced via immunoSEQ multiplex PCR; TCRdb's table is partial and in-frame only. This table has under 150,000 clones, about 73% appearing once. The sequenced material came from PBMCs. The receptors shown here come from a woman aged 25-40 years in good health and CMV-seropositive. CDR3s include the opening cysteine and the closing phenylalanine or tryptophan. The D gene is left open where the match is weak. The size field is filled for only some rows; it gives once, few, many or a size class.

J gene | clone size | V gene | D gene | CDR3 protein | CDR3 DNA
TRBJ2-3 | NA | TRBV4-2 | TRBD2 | CASSQGSGARQYF | TGTGCCAGCAGCCAAGGAAGCGGGGCCCGTCAGTATTTT
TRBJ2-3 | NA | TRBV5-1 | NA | CASSFGLVGGDTQYF | TGCGCCAGCAGCTTCGGACTGGTAGGTGGGGATACGCAGTATTTT
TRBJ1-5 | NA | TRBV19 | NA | CASSIWQGNQPQHF | TGTGCCAGTAGTATTTGGCAGGGGAATCAGCCCCAGCATTTT
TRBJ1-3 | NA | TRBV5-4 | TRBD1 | CASSSEGAVTGNTIYF | TGTGCCAGCAGCTCCGAGGGGGCTGTTACTGGAAACACCATATATTTT
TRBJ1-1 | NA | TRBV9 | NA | CASSVGQFVTEAFF | TGTGCCAGCAGCGTCGGACAGTTTGTGACTGAAGCTTTCTTT
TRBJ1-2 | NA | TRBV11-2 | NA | CASSLERGDGYTF | TGTGCCAGCAGCTTAGAGCGGGGGGATGGCTACACCTTC
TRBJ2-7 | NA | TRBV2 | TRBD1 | CASSEQGADEQYF | TGTGCCAGCAGTGAACAGGGGGCGGACGAGCAGTACTTC
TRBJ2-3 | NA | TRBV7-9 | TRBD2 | CASSHRTSGGLTDSDTQYF | TGTGCCAGCAGCCACCGGACTAGCGGGGGGCTAACCGATAGCGATACGCAGTATTTT
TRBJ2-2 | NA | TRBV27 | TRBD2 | CASSFRLAGGPRLFF | TGTGCCAGCAGTTTCAGGCTAGCGGGGGGGCCCCGGCTGTTTTTT
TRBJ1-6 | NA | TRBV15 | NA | CATSPAPMENSPLHF | TGTGCCACCAGCCCCGCCCCTATGGAGAATTCACCCCTCCACTTT
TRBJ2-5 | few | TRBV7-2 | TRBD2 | CASSSTLAGTQETQYF | TGTGCCAGCAGCTCCACCCTAGCGGGGACTCAAGAGACCCAGTACTTC
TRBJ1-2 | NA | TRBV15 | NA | CATSSGGGRDYGYTF | TGTGCCACCAGCAGTGGGGGGGGGCGTGACTATGGCTACACCTTC
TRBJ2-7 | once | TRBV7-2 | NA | CASSSGLYSYEQYF | TGTGCCAGCAGCTCAGGGCTTTACTCCTACGAGCAGTACTTC
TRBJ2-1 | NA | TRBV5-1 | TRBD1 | CASSPGQGWVNEQFF | TGCGCCAGCAGCCCCGGACAGGGGTGGGTCAATGAGCAGTTCTTC
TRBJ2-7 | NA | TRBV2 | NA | CASRESYEQYF | TGTGCCAGCAGGGAGTCCTACGAGCAGTACTTC
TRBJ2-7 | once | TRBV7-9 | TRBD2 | CSSNQAGGTSYEQYF | TGTTCCAGCAACCAAGCGGGGGGGACCTCCTACGAGCAGTACTTC
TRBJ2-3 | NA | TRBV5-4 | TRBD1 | CASSLVGTAADTQYF | TGTGCCAGCAGCTTGGTTGGGACAGCGGCAGATACGCAGTATTTT
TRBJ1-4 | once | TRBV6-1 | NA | CASTRQDGRKKLFF | TGTGCCAGCACTCGACAGGACGGCCGAAAAAAACTGTTTTTT
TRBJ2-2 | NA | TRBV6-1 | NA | CASRLRTANTGELFF | TGTGCCAGCAGACTACGGACAGCGAACACCGGGGAGCTGTTTTTT
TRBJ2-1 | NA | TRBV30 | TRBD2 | CAWRPRGGAEQFF | TGTGCCTGGAGACCCCGCGGGGGGGCAGAGCAGTTCTTC
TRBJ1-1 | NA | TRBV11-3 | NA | CASSPGGIVAEAFF | TGTGCCAGCAGCCCCGGGGGGATCGTGGCTGAAGCTTTCTTT
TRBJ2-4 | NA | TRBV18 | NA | CASSPSGKNIQYF | TGTGCCAGCTCACCATCAGGGAAAAACATTCAGTACTTC
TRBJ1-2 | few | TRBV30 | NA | CAWSVGGDYGYTF | TGTGCCTGGAGTGTCGGGGGGGACTATGGCTACACCTTC
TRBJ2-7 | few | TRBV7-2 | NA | CASSFAAALAYEQYF | TGTGCCAGCAGCTTTGCTGCCGCGCTGGCCTACGAGCAGTACTTC
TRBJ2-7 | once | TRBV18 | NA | CASSPGHRRYEQYF | TGTGCCAGCTCACCAGGGCACAGGCGCTACGAGCAGTACTTC
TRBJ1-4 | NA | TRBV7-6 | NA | CASSSATNEKLFF | TGTGCCAGCAGCTCTGCAACTAATGAAAAACTGTTTTTT
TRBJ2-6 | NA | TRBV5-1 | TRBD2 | CASSGGTSGVGANVLTF | TGCGCCAGCAGTGGAGGGACTAGCGGGGTTGGGGCCAACGTCCTGACTTTC
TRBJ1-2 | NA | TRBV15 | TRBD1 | CATSGRDRSGYTF | TGTGCCACCAGCGGCCGGGACAGATCCGGCTACACCTTC
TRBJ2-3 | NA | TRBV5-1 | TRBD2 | CASSLAGTSGNTDTQYF | TGCGCCAGCAGCTTGGCCGGGACTAGCGGGAACACAGATACGCAGTATTTT
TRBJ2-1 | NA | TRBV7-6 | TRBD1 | CASSLAAGGFMNEQFF | TGTGCCAGCAGCTTAGCGGCAGGGGGCTTTATGAATGAGCAGTTCTTC
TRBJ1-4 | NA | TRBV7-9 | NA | CASSPPGGDNEKLFF | TGTGCCAGCAGCCCACCGGGGGGCGATAATGAAAAACTGTTTTTT
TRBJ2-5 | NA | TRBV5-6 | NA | CASSLLRGGLQETQYF | TGTGCCAGCAGCTTGTTGAGGGGGGGGCTCCAAGAGACCCAGTACTTC
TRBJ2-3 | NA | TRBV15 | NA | CATSRDPFGETNTQYF | TGTGCCACCAGCAGAGATCCGTTCGGGGAGACGAATACGCAGTATTTT
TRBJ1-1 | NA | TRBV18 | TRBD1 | CASSKDRGEAFF | TGTGCCAGCTCAAAGGACAGGGGGGAAGCTTTCTTT
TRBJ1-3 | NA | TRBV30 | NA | CAWSRRGYLLPIYF | TGTGCCTGGAGTCGCAGGGGCTACCTACTTCCCATATATTTT
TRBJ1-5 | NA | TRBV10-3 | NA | CAISPQGGNQPQHF | TGTGCCATCAGCCCTCAGGGTGGCAATCAGCCCCAGCATTTT